Described below is a single T cell receptor beta chain sequence and its context. No antigen is known for it. The sample carries other DNA sequences with the same CDR3. Use of 60 Vbeta and 13 Jbeta primers characterized the PCR. Assay: immunoSEQ multiplex PCR; the TCRdb copy retains only in-frame clones and omits some. This sample has tens of thousands of clones; approximately 89% occur once, and the top ten carry 9% to 9.5%. This entry is derived from a study of cytomegalovirus exposure and HLA in healthy donors. Study overall: A preliminary data release comprised tens of millions of unique TCRs obtained from HLA-typed donors. Caucasian-associated ancestry cluster membership applied to just over 80% of about 370 genotyped donors. Study results and caveats: CMV serostatus alone was available as immune exposure information. Excluded: some indistinguishable V segments such as TRBV6-2 and TRBV6-3.

Trimming stripped 4 bases from V and 0 bases from J, with 10 bases between. The CDR3 extends over 14 amino acids. Germline CDR1 MNHEY, CDR2 SMNVEV (reference sequence). This chain joins TRBV27 and TRBJ2-7, with a tentative D call TRBD2 (6 bases). What was sequenced was PBMCs. The clonotype was recovered from a man aged 30-40 years in good health and CMV-seropositive. CDR3 sequence: CASSYSGSSYEQYF. Here the CDR3 DNA reads TGTGCCAGCAGTTATAGCGGTAGCTCCTACGAGCAGTACTTC.